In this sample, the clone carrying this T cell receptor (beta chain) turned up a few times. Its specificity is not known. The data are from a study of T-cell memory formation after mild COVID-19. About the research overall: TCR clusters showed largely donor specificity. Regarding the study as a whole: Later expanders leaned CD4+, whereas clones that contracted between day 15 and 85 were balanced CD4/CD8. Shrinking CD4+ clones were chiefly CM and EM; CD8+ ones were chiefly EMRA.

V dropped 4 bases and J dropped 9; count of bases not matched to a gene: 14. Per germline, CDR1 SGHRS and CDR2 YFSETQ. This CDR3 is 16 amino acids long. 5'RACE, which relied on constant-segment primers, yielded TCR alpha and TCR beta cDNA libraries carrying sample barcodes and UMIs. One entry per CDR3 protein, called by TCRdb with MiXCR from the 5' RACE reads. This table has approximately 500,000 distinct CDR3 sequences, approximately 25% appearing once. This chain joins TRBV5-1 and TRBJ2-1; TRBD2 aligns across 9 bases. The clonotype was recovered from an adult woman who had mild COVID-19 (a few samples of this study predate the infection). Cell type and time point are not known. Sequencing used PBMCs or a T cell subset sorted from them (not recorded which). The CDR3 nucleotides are TGCGCCAGCAGCACCATCTCGGTAGCGGGAGATGTTGAGCAGTTCTTC. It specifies CASSTISVAGDVEQFF.